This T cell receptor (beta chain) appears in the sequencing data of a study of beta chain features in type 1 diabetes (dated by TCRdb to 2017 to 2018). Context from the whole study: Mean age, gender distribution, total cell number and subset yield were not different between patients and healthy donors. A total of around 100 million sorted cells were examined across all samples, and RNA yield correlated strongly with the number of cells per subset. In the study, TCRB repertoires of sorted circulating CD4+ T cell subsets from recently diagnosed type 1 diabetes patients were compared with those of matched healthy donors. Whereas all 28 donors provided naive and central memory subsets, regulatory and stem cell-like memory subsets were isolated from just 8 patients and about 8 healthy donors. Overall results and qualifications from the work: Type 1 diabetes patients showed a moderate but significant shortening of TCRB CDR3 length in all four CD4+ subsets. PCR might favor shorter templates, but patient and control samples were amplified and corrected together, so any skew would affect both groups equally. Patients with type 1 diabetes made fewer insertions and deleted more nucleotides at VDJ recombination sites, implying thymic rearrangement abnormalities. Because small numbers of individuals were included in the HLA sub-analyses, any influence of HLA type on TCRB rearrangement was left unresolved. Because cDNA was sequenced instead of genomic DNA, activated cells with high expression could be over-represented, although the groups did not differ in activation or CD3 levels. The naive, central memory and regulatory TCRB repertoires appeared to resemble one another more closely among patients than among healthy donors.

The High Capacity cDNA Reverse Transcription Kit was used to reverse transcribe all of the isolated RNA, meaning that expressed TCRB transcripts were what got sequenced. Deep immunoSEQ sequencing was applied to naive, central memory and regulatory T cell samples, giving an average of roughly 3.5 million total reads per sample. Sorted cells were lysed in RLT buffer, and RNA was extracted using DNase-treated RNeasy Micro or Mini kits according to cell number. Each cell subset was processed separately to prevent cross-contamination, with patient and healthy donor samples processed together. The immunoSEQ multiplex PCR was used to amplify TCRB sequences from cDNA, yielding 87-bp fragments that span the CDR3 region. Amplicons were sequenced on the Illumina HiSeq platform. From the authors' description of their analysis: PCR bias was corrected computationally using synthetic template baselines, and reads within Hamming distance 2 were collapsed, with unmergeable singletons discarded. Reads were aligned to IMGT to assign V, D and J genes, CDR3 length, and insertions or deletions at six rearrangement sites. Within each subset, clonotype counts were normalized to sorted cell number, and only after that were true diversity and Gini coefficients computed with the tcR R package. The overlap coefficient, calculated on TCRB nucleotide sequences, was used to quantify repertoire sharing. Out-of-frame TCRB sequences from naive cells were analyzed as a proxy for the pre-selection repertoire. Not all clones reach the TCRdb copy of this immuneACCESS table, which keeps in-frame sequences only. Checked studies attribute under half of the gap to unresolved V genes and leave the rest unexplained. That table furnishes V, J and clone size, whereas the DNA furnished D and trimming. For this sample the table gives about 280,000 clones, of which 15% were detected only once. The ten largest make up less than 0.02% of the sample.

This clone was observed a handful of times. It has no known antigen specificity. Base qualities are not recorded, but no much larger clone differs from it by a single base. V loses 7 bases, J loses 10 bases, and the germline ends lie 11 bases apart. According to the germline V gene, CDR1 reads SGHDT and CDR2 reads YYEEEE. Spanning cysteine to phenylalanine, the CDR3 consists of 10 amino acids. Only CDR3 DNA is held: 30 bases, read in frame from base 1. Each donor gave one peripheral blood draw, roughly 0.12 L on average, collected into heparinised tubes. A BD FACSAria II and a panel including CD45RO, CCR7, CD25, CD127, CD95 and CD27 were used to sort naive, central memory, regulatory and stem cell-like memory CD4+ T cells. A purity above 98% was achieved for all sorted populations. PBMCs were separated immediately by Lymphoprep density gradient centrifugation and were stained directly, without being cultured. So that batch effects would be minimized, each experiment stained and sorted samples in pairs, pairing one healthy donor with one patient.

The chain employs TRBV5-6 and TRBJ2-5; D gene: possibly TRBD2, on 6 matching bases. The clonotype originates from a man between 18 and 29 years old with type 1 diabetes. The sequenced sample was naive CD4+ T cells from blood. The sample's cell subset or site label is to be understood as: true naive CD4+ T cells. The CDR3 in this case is CASGGRDQYF. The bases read TGTGCCAGCGGCGGGCGGGACCAGTACTTC.